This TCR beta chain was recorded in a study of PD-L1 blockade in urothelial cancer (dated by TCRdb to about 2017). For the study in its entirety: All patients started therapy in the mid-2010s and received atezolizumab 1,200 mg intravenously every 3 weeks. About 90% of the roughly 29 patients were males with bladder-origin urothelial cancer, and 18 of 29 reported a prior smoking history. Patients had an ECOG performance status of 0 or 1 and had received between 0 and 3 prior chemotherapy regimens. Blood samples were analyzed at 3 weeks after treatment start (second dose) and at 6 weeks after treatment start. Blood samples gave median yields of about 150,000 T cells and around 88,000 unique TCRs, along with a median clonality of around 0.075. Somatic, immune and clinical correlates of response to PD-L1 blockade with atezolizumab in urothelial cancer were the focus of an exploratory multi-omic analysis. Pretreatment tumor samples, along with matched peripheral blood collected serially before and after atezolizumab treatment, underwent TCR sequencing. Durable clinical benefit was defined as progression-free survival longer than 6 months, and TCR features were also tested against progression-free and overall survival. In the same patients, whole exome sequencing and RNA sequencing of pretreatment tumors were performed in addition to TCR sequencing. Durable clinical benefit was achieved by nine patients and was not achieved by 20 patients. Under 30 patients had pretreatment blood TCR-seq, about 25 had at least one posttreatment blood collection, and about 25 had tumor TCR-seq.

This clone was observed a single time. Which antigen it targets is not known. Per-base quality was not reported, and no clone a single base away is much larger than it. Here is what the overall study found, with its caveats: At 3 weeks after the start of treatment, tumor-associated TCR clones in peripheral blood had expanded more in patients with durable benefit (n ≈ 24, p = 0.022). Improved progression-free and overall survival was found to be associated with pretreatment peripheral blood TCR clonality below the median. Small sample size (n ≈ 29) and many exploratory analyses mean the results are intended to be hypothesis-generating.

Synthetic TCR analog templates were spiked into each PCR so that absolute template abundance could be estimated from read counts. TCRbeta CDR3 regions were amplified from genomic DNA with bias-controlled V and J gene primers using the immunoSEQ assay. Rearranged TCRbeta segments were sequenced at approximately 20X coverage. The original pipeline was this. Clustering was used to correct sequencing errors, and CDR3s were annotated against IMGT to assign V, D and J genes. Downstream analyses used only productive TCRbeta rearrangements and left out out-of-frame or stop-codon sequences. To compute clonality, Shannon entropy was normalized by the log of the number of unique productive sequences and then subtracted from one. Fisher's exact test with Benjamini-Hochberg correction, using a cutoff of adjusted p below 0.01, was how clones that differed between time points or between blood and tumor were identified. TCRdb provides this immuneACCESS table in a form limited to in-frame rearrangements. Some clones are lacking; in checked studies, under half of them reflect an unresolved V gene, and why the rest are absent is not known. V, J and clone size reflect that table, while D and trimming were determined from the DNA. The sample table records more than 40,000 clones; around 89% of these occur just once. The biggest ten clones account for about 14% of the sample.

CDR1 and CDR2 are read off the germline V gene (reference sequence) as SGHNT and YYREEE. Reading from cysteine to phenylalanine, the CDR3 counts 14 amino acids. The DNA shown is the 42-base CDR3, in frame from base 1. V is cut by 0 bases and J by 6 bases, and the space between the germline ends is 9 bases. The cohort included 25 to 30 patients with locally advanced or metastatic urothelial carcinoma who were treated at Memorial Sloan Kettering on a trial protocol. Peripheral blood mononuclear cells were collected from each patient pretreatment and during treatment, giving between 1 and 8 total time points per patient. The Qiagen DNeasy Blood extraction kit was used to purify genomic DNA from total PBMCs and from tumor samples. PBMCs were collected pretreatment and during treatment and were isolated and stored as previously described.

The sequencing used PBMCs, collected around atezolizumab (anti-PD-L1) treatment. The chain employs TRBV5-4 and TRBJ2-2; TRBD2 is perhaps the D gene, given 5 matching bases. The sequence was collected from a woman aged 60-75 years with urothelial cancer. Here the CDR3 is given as CASSLAIASGELFF. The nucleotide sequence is TGTGCCAGCAGCTTGGCCATAGCGTCCGGGGAGCTGTTTTTT.